This TCR beta chain derives from a study of identical twins. General study points: Potential partial confounding of zero-insertion analyses by invariant MAIT and iNKT cells was noted.

Through template switching, a universal primer site was introduced, and the cDNA contained unique molecular identifiers. TCRdb called the 5' RACE reads again in MiXCR, with one record for every CDR3 protein. The data show 1.5 million to 2 million distinct CDR3 sequences, more than 30% seen once. The CDR3 length is 16 residues. Trimming took 0 bases from V and 2 from J, leaving 12 bases between them. Germline CDR1 LGHNA, CDR2 YNFKEQ. Of note for this clonotype: Its antigen remains unidentified.

Specimen: cord blood. This TCR derives from a newborn girl in good health. This chain joins TRBV4-2 and TRBJ2-3; D remains unclear. CDR3 amino acids: CASSQDLASNTDTQYF. CDR3 DNA: TGTGCCAGCAGCCAAGACTTGGCGTCTAACACAGATACGCAGTATTTT.